The entry that follows covers one TCR beta chain sequence. The data were produced by immunoSEQ multiplex PCR, yet TCRdb's version contains in-frame clones alone and is incomplete. The data contain over 2 million clones, over 85% of them singletons. The CDR3 runs 15 residues. The germline gives CDR1 SGHNT, CDR2 YYREEE (reference sequence). Trimming pared 4 bases from V and 0 bases from J, leaving 14 bases between. Positive CCR7 selection of CD45RO-negative cells yielded the naive CD8 cells, and terminally differentiated effector memory CD45RA+ cells were excluded. The entry originates in a study of shared clonotypes between healthy human individuals. Study-level information: Every donor yielded three CD4 naive, three CD4 memory, two CD8 naive and one CD8 memory plate.

The TCR was taken from a man between 18 and 35 years old in good health. V usage is TRBV5-4 and J usage is TRBJ2-7; weak D call: TRBD1 (7 bases). Sample: naive CD8+ T cells sorted from blood. In DNA form, the CDR3 reads TGTGCCAGCAGCGCGGGACAGAAGAACTCCTACGAGCAGTACTTC. Translating it yields CASSAGQKNSYEQYF. Full variable domain (rest looked up from reference TRBV5-4 and TRBJ2-7): ETGVTQSPTHLIKTRGQQVTLRCSSQSGHNTVSWYQQALGQGPQFIFQYYREEENGRGNFPPRFSGLQFPNYSSELNVNALELDDSALYLCASSAGQKNSYEQYFGPGTRLTVT.